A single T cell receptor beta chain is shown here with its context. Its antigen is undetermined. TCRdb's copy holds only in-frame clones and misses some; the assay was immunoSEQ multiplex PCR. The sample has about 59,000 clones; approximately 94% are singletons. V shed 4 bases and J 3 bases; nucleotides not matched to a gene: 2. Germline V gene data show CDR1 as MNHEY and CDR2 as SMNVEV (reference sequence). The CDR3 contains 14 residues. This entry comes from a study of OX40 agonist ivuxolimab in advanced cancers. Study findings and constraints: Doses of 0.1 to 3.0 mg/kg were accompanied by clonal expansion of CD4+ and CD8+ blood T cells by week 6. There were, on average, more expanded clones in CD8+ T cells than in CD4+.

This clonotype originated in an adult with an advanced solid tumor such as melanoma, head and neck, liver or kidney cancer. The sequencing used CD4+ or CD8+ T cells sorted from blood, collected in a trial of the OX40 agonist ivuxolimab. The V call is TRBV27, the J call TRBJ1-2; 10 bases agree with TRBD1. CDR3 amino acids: CASSSGQGYYGYTF. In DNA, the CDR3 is TGTGCCAGCAGTTCGGGACAGGGGTACTATGGCTACACCTTC.